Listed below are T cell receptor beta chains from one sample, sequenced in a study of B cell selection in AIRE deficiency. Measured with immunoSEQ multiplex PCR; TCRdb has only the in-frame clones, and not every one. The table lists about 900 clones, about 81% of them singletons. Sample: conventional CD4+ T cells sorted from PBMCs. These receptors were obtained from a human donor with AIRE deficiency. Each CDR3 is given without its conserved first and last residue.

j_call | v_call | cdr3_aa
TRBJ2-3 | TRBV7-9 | ASSLGPQPSTDTQY
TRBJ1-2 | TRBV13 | ASSLRDGDYGYT
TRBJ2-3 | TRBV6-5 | ASSYSGGTDTQY
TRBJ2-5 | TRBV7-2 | ASSFIGGTGGIETQY
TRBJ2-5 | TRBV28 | ASSPLKRLAGETQY
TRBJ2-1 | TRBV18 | ASSPGTGIYNEQF
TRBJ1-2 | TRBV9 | ASSESLTGGYT
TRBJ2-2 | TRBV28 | ASSLIAEGVWELF
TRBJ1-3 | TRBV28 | ASSLGSFEGNTIY
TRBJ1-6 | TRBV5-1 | ASSPTGGTSSYNSPLH
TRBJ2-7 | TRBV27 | ASSLTTASGRSEDYEQY
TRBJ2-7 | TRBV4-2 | ASSQVTSGRAGEQY
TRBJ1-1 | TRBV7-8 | ASSLALATGTSNTEAF
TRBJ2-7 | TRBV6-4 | ASSKLAGGPDEQY
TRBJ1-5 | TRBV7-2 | ASSPGAGWGNQPQH
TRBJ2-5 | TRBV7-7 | ASSLGGRTGQETQY
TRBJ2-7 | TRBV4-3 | ASSQVPRTAFNYEQY
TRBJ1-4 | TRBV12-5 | ASGLVGGSQATNEKLF
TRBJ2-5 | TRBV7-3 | ASSLGLAGGTKETQY
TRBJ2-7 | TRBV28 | ASSSSPGTGDFYEQY
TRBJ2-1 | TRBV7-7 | ASSPLGPNTEQF
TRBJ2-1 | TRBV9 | ASSQMAGQYNEQF
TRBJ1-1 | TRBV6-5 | ASSYFGQGVGSF
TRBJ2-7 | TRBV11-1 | ASSGGVNYEQY
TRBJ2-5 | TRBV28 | ASSLWGQRGEETQY
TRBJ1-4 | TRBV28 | ASSQQGTNEKLF
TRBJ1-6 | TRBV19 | ASSIAGGYNSPLH
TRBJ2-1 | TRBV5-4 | ASGAQSSYNEQF
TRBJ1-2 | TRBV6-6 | ASSYRDRKGEGYT
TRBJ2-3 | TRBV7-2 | ASSLGPTGGGTDTQY
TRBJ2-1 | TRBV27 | ASSSRPLSGGGEQF
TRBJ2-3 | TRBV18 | ASSYLAGVTDTQY
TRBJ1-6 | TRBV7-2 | ASSPGMTGNNSPLH
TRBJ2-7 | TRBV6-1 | ASIKIIPPYEQY
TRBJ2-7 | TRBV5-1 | ASSNRDGGEQY
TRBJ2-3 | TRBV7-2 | ASSPRTLDTQY
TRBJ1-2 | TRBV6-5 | ARTPGRLNYGYT
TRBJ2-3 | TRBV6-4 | ASSESDYQDTQY
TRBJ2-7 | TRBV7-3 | ASSLTGQGPSYEQY
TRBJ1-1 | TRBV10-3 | ATGTVGDTEAF
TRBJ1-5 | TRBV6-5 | ASRIGTGYGSQH
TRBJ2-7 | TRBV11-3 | ASSLGDNYEQY
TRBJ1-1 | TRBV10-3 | ATGQVGEAF
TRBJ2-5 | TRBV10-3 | AISEGGSGRVQETQY
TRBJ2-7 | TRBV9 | ASSVASGSYEQY
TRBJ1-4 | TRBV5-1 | ASSLHISRGEKLF
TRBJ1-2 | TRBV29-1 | SVGVSREGFGYT
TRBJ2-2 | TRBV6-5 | ASSYPTGANTGELF
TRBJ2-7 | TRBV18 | ASSSETSGN
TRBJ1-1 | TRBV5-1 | ASSLRTGGGNTEAF
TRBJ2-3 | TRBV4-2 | ASSPTSTDTQY
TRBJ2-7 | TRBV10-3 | AISESGAGIYEQY
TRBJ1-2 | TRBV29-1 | SVEADSDGYT
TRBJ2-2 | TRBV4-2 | ASSQEGTNTGELF
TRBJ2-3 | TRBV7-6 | ASSTGLAAITDTQY
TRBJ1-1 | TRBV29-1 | SEQQNLLNTEAF
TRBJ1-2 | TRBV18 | ASSPPSHNYGYT
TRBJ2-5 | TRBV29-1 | SVLRTGETQY
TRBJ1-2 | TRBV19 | ASRFRTGGTGIGGYT